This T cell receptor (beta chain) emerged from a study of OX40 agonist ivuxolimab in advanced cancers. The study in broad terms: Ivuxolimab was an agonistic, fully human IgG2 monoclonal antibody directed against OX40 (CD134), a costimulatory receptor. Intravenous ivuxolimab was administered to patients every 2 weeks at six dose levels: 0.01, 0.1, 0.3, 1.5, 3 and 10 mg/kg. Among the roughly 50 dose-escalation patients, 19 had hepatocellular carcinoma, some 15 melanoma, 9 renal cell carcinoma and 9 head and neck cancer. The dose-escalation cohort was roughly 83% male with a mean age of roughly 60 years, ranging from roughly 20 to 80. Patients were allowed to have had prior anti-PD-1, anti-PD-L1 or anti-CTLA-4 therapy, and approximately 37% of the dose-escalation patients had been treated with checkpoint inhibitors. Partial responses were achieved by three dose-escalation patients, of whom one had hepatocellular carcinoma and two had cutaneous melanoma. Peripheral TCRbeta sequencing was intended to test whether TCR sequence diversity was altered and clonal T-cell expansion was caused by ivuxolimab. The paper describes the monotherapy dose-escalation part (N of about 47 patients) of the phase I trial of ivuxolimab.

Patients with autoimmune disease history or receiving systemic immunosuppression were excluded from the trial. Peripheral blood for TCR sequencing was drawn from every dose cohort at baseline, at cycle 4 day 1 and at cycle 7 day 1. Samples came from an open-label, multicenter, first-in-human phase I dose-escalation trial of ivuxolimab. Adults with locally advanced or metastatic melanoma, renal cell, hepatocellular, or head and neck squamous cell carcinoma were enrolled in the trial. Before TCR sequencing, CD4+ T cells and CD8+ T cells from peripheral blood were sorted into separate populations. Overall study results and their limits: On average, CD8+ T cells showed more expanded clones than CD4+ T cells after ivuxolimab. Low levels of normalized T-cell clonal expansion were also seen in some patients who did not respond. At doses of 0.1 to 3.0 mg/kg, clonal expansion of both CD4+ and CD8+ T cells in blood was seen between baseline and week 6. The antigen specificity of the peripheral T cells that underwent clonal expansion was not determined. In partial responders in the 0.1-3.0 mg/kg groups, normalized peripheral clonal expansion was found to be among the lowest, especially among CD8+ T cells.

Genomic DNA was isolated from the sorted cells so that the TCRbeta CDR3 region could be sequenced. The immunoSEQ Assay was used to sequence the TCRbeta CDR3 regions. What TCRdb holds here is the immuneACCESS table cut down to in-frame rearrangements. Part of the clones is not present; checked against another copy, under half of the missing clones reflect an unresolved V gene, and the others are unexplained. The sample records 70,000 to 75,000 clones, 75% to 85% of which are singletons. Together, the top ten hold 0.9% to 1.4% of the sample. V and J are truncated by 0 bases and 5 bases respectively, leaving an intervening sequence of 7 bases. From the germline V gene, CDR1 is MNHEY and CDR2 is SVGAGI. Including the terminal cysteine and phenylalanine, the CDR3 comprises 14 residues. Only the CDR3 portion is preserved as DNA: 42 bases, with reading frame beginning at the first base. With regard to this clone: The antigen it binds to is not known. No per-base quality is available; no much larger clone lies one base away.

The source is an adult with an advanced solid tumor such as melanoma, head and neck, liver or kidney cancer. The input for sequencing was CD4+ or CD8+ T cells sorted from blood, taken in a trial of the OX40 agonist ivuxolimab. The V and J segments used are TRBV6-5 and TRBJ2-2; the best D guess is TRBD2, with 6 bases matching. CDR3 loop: CASSYSRGTGELFF. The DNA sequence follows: TGTGCCAGCAGTTACTCGCGGGGAACCGGGGAGCTGTTTTTT.